This TCR beta chain was recorded in a study of early T cells in non-severe SARS-CoV-2 infection. Study results and caveats: There was a bias toward anti-spike CD8 responses in VDJdb matching, which missed private and CD4 specificities.

The V gene lost 5 bases and the J gene lost 1 base, with 9 bases spanning the gap. Germline V CDR1 and CDR2: SGHRS, YFSETQ. The CDR3 length is 13 residues. At least ten counts were recorded for this clonotype. As yet, its antigen is unknown. TCRdb re-derived calls from the 5' RACE reads in MiXCR, one entry per CDR3 protein. There are about 33,000 distinct CDR3 sequences in the sample; around 3.9% occur only once, and about 9% lies in the top ten. This clonotype was sampled from an adult who was a healthcare worker with PCR-confirmed SARS-CoV-2 infection or an uninfected control (not recorded which). Sequencing was done on a sample of whole blood. The V call is TRBV5-1, the J call TRBJ2-5; D is unclear. CDR3 DNA sequence: TGCGCCAGCAGTCTTCAGATCCAAGAGACCCAGTACTTC. It yields the protein CASSLQIQETQYF.